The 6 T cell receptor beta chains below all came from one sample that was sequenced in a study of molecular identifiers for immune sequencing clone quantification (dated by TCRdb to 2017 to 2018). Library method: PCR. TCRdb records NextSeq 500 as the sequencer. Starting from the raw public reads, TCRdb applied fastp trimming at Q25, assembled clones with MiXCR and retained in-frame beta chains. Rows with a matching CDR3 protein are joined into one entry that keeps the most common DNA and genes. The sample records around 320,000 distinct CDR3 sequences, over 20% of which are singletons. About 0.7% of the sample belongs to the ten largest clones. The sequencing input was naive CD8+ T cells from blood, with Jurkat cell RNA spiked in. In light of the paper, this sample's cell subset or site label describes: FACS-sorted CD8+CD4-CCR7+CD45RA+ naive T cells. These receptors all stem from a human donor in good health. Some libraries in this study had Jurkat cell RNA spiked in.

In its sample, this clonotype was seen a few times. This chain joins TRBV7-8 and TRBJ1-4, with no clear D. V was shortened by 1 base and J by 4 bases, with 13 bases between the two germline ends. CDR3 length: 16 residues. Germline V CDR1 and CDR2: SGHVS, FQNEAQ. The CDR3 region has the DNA TGTGCCAGCAGCTTAGGGAGGGCAGGAGTTAATGAAAAACTGTTTTTT. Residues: CASSLGRAGVNEKLFF.

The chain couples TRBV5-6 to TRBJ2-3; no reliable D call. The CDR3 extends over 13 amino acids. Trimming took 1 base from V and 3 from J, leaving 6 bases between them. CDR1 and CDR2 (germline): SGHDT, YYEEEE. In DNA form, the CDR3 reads TGTGCCAGCAGCTTGTGGGGTACAGATACGCAGTATTTT. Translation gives CASSLWGTDTQYF.

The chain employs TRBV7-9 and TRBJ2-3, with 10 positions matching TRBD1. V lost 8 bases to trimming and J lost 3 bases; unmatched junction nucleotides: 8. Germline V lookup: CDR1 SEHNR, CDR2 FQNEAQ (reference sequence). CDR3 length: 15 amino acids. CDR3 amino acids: CASGPRDRGTDTQYF. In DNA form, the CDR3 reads TGTGCCAGCGGGCCCCGGGACAGGGGAACAGATACGCAGTATTTT.

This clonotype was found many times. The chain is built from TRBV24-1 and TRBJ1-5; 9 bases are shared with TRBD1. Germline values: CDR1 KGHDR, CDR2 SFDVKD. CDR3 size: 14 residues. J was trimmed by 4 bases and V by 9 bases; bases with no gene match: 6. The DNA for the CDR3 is TGTGCCACCCAGGACAGGGGACTTAATCAGCCCCAGCATTTT. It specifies CATQDRGLNQPQHF.

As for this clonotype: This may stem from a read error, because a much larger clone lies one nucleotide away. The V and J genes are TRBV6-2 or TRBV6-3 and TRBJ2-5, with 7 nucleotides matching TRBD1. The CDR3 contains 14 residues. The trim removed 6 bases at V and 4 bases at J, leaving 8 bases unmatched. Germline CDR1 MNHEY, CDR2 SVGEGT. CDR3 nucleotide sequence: TGTGCCAGCAGGTCCAGGGGGTTCCGAGAGACCCAGTACTTC. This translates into CASRSRGFRETQYF.

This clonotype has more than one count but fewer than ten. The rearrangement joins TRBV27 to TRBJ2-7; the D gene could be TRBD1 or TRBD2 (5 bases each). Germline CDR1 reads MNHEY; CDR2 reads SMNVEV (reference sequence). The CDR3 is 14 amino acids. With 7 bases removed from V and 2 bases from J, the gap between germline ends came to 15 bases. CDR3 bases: TGTGCCAGCAAGCACGGGGCCACCGCCTACGAGCAGTACTTC. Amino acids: CASKHGATAYEQYF.